The clone carrying this T cell receptor (beta chain) appeared a few times. Its cognate antigen is unknown. The TCR beta cDNA libraries contained unique molecular identifiers. TCRdb used MiXCR to reprocess the PCR reads, holding one entry per CDR3 protein. The sample has roughly 870,000 distinct CDR3 sequences, roughly 50% seen once. The data were taken from a study of post-analysis software for immune sequencing data. Study details: The courses of disease that were included comprised relapsing-remitting, secondary progressive and progressive-relapsing multiple sclerosis.

Germline loops: CDR1 SGHTS, CDR2 YDEGEE. After removal of 3 bases from V and 3 bases from J, the junction contained 5 bases not matched to a gene. The CDR3 extends over 14 amino acids. The study's findings and limits: Relative to controls, patients had about five TRBV segments at higher frequency, with TRBV5-6, TRBV5-1 and TRBV20-1 among these. There was significantly lower normalized Chao1 diversity in multiple sclerosis patients than in controls.

Sequences were obtained from blood. The sequence was collected from a girl aged 10 to 17 with multiple sclerosis. The gene calls are TRBV5-8 and TRBJ1-1, with 7 bases identical to TRBD1. The CDR3 spells CASSSLDRDTEAFF. Here the CDR3 DNA reads TGTGCCAGCAGCTCCTTAGACAGGGACACTGAAGCTTTCTTT.